These 32 T cell receptor beta chains share one sample of origin, sequenced in a study of blood T cell repertoires in COVID-19. TCRdb's copy holds only in-frame clones and misses some; the assay was immunoSEQ multiplex PCR. The profile shows some 50,000 clones, 84% of them singletons. Material: peripheral blood. The receptors derive from a man between 45 and 60 years old with acute or convalescent COVID-19.

V gene TRBV5-1 combines with J gene TRBJ1-1; possible D gene TRBD1, 6 bases. V lost 3 bases and J lost 0, with 12 bases in between. There are 15 residues in the CDR3. Germline CDR1 reads SGHRS; CDR2 reads YFSETQ. CDR3 bases: TGCGCCAGCAGCTCCGGACAGTCCTTGAACACTGAAGCTTTCTTT. It yields the protein CASSSGQSLNTEAFF.

The chain links TRBV19 to TRBJ1-5; D is unclear. This CDR3 comprises 12 residues. Germline lookup yields CDR1 LNHDA and CDR2 SQIVND (reference sequence). V dropped 4 bases and J dropped 6 bases, with 7 bases sitting between them. Here the CDR3 reads CASSKAGQPQHF. The CDR3 region has the DNA TGTGCCAGTAGTAAGGCGGGTCAGCCCCAGCATTTT. Based on the CDR3 plus reference TRBV19 and TRBJ1-5, the full variable domain is DGGITQSPKYLFRKEGQNVTLSCEQNLNHDAMYWYRQDPGQGLRLIYYSQIVNDFQKGDIAEGYSVSREKKESFPLTVTSAQKNPTAFYLCASSKAGQPQHFGDGTRLSIL.

V and J are TRBV21-1 and TRBJ1-2; TRBD1 was called by the table and not checked on the DNA. TRBV21-1 is listed as a pseudogene. The CDR3 extends over 15 amino acids. The CDR3 here is CASSFHRGAIDGYTF. CDR3 DNA: TGTGCCAGCAGCTTCCACAGGGGGGCGATCGATGGCTACACCTTC.

This rearrangement joins TRBV5-5 to TRBJ2-1; 9 bases are shared with TRBD2. This CDR3 comprises 16 residues. Trimming removed 6 bases from V and 8 bases from J; junction bases left unmatched: 15. Germline CDR1 and CDR2: SGHKS and YYEKEE (reference sequence). The CDR3 nucleotides are TGTGCCAGCAACCCGCGGGGCGGGGGGGGAACCGATGAGCAGTTCTTC. The encoded protein is CASNPRGGGGTDEQFF.

J is TRBJ2-7 and V is TRBV5-1; possibly TRBD1 for D (6 bases). Trimming shortened V by 4 bases and J by 0 bases, and 14 bases separated the two germline ends. This CDR3 has 15 residues. Per germline, CDR1 SGHRS and CDR2 YFSETQ. DNA for the CDR3: TGCGCCAGCAGCCCGGGACATGTAGTCTCCTACGAGCAGTACTTC. Translating gives CASSPGHVVSYEQYF.

This chain links TRBV23-1 with TRBJ1-5, with D possibly TRBD1 on 5 matching bases. TRBV23-1 falls under the ORF class, with uncertain function. The length of the CDR3 is 16 residues. The germline V and J ends were trimmed by 2 bases and 0 bases, with 11 bases remaining between them. The CDR3 loop reads CASSQVGRGSNQPQHF. The CDR3 bases are TGCGCCAGCAGTCAAGTAGGAAGGGGTAGCAATCAGCCCCAGCATTTT.

This clone showed up just a few times. The V and J genes are TRBV6-5 and TRBJ1-5; 7 nucleotides align to TRBD1. The V gene end was trimmed by 6 bases and the J gene end by 7 bases; junction bases not matched to a gene: 12. CDR1 is MNHEY and CDR2 is SVGAGI in the germline V gene. CDR3 length: 15 amino acids. In nucleotides, the CDR3 is TGTGCCAGCAGCGACCTGAAGGAAGGGGGCCAGCCCCAGCATTTT. Translated: CASSDLKEGGQPQHF.

The chain joins TRBV6-1 to TRBJ2-2; 13 positions match TRBD2. The CDR3 runs 16 residues. Trimming cost V 4 bases and J 6 bases; bases outside gene matches: 5. The germline V gene has CDR1 MNHNS and CDR2 SASEGT. The CDR3 protein is CASSAPGTSGAGELFF. CDR3 coding DNA: TGTGCCAGCAGTGCTCCGGGGACTAGCGGGGCCGGGGAGCTGTTTTTT.

The chain combines TRBV2 with TRBJ2-1; D remains unclear. Germline lookup yields CDR1 SNHLY and CDR2 FYNNEI. Trimming pared 3 bases from V and 8 bases from J, leaving 23 bases between. This CDR3 spans 17 amino acids. This chain's CDR3 is CASSEEESQRFRDEQFF. The CDR3 DNA reads as TGTGCCAGCAGTGAGGAAGAGAGTCAACGTTTTCGGGATGAGCAGTTCTTC.

The V gene is TRBV11-2, the J gene TRBJ2-2; the match to TRBD1 covers 7 bases. Germline-derived CDR1 and CDR2 are SGHAT and FQNNGV. V gave up 4 bases and J gave up 3 bases; unmatched junction bases: 11. There are 17 residues in the CDR3. The CDR3 loop reads CASSYYATGRDTGELFF. The CDR3 DNA is TGTGCCAGCAGCTACTACGCGACAGGGCGGGACACCGGGGAGCTGTTTTTT.

This chain connects TRBV10-1 to TRBJ2-5, with D hard to call. Trimming stripped 0 bases from V and 5 bases from J, with 10 bases between. CDR3 length: 14 residues. Germline values: CDR1 WNHNN, CDR2 SYGVQD (reference sequence). As DNA, the CDR3 is TGCGCCAGCAGTGAGTCGATTGTGAGGGAGACCCAGTACTTC. Protein product: CASSESIVRETQYF.

This sequence joins TRBV18 and TRBJ2-7; 8 bases agree with TRBD2. Germline V CDR1 and CDR2: KGHSH, LQKENI. The ends lost 1 base at V and 10 bases at J; junction bases unmatched: 18. The CDR3 extends over 17 amino acids. This CDR3 reads CASSPRAGVEGNTIQYF. The CDR3 coding sequence is TGTGCCAGCTCACCACGAGCGGGGGTAGAAGGTAATACGATTCAGTACTTC.

The J gene is TRBJ1-4, the V gene TRBV11-2, with 7 bases lining up with TRBD1. The germline gives CDR1 SGHAT, CDR2 FQNNGV. The CDR3 runs to 16 residues. The J segment lost 4 bases and the V segment lost 4 bases, leaving 9 bases of the junction unmatched. The CDR3: CASSYRGAGGNEKLFF. For the CDR3, the DNA is TGTGCCAGCAGCTACAGGGGCGCCGGGGGTAATGAAAAACTGTTTTTT.

This sequence joins TRBV7-3 and TRBJ2-1, with 8 bases lining up with TRBD2. The CDR3 sequence is 12 residues long. The V gene end was trimmed by 6 bases and the J gene end by 9 bases; junction bases not matched to a gene: 4. The germline gives CDR1 SGHTA, CDR2 FQGTGA. The CDR3 DNA reads TGTGCCAGCAGTCTCACTAGCGGTGAGCAGTTCTTC. As protein: CASSLTSGEQFF.

The chain carries TRBV18 and TRBJ1-1; D gene unclear. The CDR3 is 13 amino acids. CDR1 is KGHSH, CDR2 LQKENI, per germline. The V end was cut by 2 bases, the J end by 1 base, with 5 bases between. CDR3 DNA: TGTGCCAGCTCACCAGAGGGGAACACTGAAGCTTTCTTT. It yields the protein CASSPEGNTEAFF.

CDR3 DNA sequence: TGTGCCACCAGCAGAGTCGGGGACAGTCGCTATGGCTACACCTTC. It encodes CATSRVGDSRYGYTF. The chain joins TRBV15 to TRBJ1-2; 7 nucleotides align to TRBD1. The V gene's germline CDR1 is LNHNV and CDR2 YYDKDF (reference sequence). The CDR3 length is 15 residues. With 1 base clipped from V and 4 bases from J, the junction kept 6 bases outside the gene matches.

This chain uses TRBV5-1 with TRBJ2-5; D is unclear. V lost 3 bases, J lost 1 base, and 10 bases lay in between. The CDR3 runs to 14 residues. The germline CDR1 and CDR2 sequences are SGHRS and YFSETQ. The CDR3 sequence: CASSSQAGQETQYF. DNA for the CDR3: TGCGCCAGCAGCTCCCAGGCAGGCCAAGAGACCCAGTACTTC.

Concerning this clone itself: The germline gene is not matched at one end of the junction; a read error may be the cause. V is TRBV6-5 and J is TRBJ2-7; D gene unclear. The CDR3 runs 14 residues. From germline, CDR1 is MNHEY and CDR2 SVGAGI. The CDR3 here is CASSDSGRTYEQYF. CDR3 sequence (DNA): TGTGCCAGCAGTGACTCGGGCAGAACCTACGAGCAGTACTTC.

A remark on this clone: Additional DNA sequences in this sample encode the identical CDR3. The chain links TRBV5-1 to TRBJ1-2; TRBD1 matches 8 bases. After removal of 3 bases from V and 0 bases from J, the junction contained 1 base not matched to a gene. Germline-derived CDR1 and CDR2 are SGHRS and YFSETQ. The CDR3 consists of 14 residues. CDR3 loop: CASSSGQANYGYTF. The CDR3 bases are TGCGCCAGCAGCTCGGGACAGGCTAACTATGGCTACACCTTC.

The gene calls are TRBV5-4 and TRBJ1-1; TRBD1 matches at 7 bases. The CDR3 consists of 19 residues. Germline V lookup: CDR1 SGHNT, CDR2 YYREEE (reference sequence). Trimming removed 2 bases from V and 0 bases from J; junction bases left unmatched: 16. DNA for the CDR3: TGTGCCAGCAGCTTCCAAAAACTGACAGGGCTACGATTGAACACTGAAGCTTTCTTT. Amino acid sequence: CASSFQKLTGLRLNTEAFF.

This clone came up a few times. The chain couples TRBV5-1 to TRBJ2-7; D is unclear. Germline V lookup: CDR1 SGHRS, CDR2 YFSETQ. This CDR3 region has 15 residues. The germline V and J ends were trimmed by 4 bases and 0 bases, with 14 bases remaining between them. CDR3 DNA: TGCGCCAGCAGCCTGGTGCCGGGTCTCTCCTACGAGCAGTACTTC. Its translation is CASSLVPGLSYEQYF. Full variable domain (outside the CDR3, taken from reference TRBV5-1 and TRBJ2-7): KAGVTQTPRYLIKTRGQQVTLSCSPISGHRSVSWYQQTPGQGLQFLFEYFSETQRNKGNFPGRFSGRQFSNSRSEMNVSTLELGDSALYLCASSLVPGLSYEQYFGPGTRLTVT.

V usage is TRBV6-5 and J usage is TRBJ2-3, with D perhaps TRBD1 (5 bases). V lost 7 bases to trimming and J lost 0 bases, with 14 bases between them. The CDR3 sequence is 15 residues long. The germline V gene has CDR1 MNHEY and CDR2 SVGAGI. The DNA for the CDR3 is TGTGCCAGCATTCCACCAGGGCTTAGCACAGATACGCAGTATTTT. This gives the protein CASIPPGLSTDTQYF.

V and J are TRBV9 and TRBJ2-7, with 7 bases that match TRBD1. Trimming removed 4 bases from V and 4 bases from J; junction bases left unmatched: 5. Germline loops: CDR1 SGDLS, CDR2 YYNGEE. The CDR3 length is 13 residues. DNA for the CDR3: TGTGCCAGCAGCTCCCGACAGGGTTACGAGCAGTACTTC. Translation: CASSSRQGYEQYF.

Regarding this clone: The junction departs from the called germline gene at one end, perhaps through a read error. The chain is built from TRBV2 and TRBJ2-5, with 9 bases fitting TRBD2. Looked up from germline, CDR1 is SNHLY and CDR2 is FYNNEI. CDR3 size: 15 residues. The CDR3 sequence is CASSEQREAQGTQYF. In nucleotides, the CDR3 is TGTGCCAGCAGTGAGCAGCGGGAGGCCCAAGGGACCCAGTACTTC.

This sequence joins TRBV25-1 and TRBJ1-3; D is undetermined. Per the germline V gene, CDR1 is MGHDK and CDR2 is SYGVNS. V was clipped by 2 bases and J by 0 bases, with 8 bases between them. This CDR3 is built from 15 residues. The CDR3 region is CASSETGISGNTIYF. The CDR3 DNA sequence: TGTGCCAGCAGTGAAACGGGAATCTCTGGAAACACCATATATTTT.

The V gene is TRBV5-4, the J gene TRBJ2-7; 10 bases fit TRBD1. The germline CDR1 and CDR2 sequences are SGHNT and YYREEE (reference sequence). V was clipped by 3 bases and J by 4 bases; unmatched bases: 4. The CDR3 covers 14 residues. In DNA, the CDR3 is TGTGCCAGCAGCTACGGACAGGGGGGATACGAGCAGTACTTC. This sequence encodes CASSYGQGGYEQYF.

This clone was counted between two and nine times. This sequence joins TRBV6-4 and TRBJ2-2; D is perhaps TRBD2 (6 bases). Trimming took off 5 bases at V and 1 base at J, with 17 bases between the two ends. The CDR3 has 17 amino acids. From germline, CDR1 is MRHNA and CDR2 SNTAGT. The CDR3 reads CASSQLASGLNTGELFF. CDR3 DNA: TGTGCCAGCAGTCAGTTGGCCAGCGGGCTGAACACCGGGGAGCTGTTTTTT.

The chain recombines TRBV7-8 with TRBJ1-2; D possibly corresponds to TRBD1 (5 bases). The CDR3 runs 17 residues. Trimming left V 0 bases short and J 8 bases short, with 22 bases between. Germline V gene sequence: CDR1 SGHVS, CDR2 FQNEAQ. The CDR3 nucleotides read TGTGCCAGCAGCTTAGCGAGTGCAGGGAGGCCCTCAGGCGGCTACACCTTC. Translation gives CASSLASAGRPSGGYTF. Based on the CDR3 plus reference TRBV7-8 and TRBJ1-2, the full variable domain is GAGVSQSPRYKVAKRGQDVALRCDPISGHVSLFWYQQALGQGPEFLTYFQNEAQLDKSGLPSDRFFAERPEGSVSTLKIQRTQQEDSAVYLCASSLASAGRPSGGYTFGSGTRLTVV.

Points on this clone: Sequence at one end of the junction differs from germline and may be a read error. The chain is built from TRBV7-9 and TRBJ1-5; possibly TRBD1 for D (5 bases). The germline CDR1 and CDR2 sequences are SEHNR and FQNEAQ (reference sequence). This CDR3 has 13 amino acids. In DNA form, the CDR3 reads TGTGCCAGCAGCCCGAGGCAGGGTTTAGAAGTATTTTTT. It yields the protein CASSPRQGLEVFF.

The chain links TRBV24-1 to TRBJ1-4; the match to TRBD1 covers 8 bases. J lost 3 bases, V lost 0 bases, and 5 bases had no gene match. In germline, CDR1 is KGHDR, CDR2 SFDVKD. This CDR3 comprises 17 residues. CDR3 DNA: TGTGCCACCAGTGATTTGCTACCGACAGGGGCTAATGAAAAACTGTTTTTT. Its translation is CATSDLLPTGANEKLFF.

The chain employs TRBV27 and TRBJ2-2; 14 bases match TRBD2. Per the germline V gene, CDR1 is MNHEY and CDR2 is SMNVEV (reference sequence). J gave up 4 bases and V 3 bases, and 7 bases lay outside the gene matches. The CDR3 length is 18 residues. CDR3 protein: CASSLTSGRALFTGELFF. The CDR3 nucleotides read TGTGCCAGCAGTTTGACTAGCGGGAGGGCCTTATTCACCGGGGAGCTGTTTTTT.

The chain employs TRBV7-2 and TRBJ2-7; D is ambiguous. Germline assignment: CDR1 SGHTA and CDR2 FQGNSA. Trimming removed 0 bases from V and 2 bases from J, with 8 bases in between. CDR3 size: 14 residues. CDR3 residues: CASSLASQTYEQYF. The CDR3 nucleotides are TGTGCCAGCAGCTTAGCGTCACAGACCTACGAGCAGTACTTC.